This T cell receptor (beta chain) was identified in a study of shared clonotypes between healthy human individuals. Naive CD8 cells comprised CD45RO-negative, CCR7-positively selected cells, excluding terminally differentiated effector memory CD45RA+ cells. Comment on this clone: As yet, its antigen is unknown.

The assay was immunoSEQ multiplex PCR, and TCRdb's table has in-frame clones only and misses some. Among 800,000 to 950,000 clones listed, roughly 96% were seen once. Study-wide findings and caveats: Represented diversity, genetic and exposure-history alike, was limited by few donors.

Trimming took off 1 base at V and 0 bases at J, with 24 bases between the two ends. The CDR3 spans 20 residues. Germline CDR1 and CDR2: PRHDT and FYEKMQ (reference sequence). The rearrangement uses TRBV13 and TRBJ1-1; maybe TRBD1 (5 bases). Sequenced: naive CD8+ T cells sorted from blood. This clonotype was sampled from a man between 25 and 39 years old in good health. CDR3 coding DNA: TGTGCCAGCAGCTTAGCCAATCATCCCCAGGGCCCCCCGATGAACACTGAAGCTTTCTTT. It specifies CASSLANHPQGPPMNTEAFF.